This note documents a single T cell receptor (beta chain) sequence. Its specificity is unknown. This record belongs to a study of tumor-infiltrating lymphocytes in primary liver carcinoma. Study in general: Staging placed the tumors at T1-T3 N0M0, and they measured 4.2 to 10 cm across.

Points from the study as a whole: Tumor-adjacent and tumor-blood pairs showed less overlap than tumor region pairs.

DNA and RNA were both co-extracted from roughly 18-30 mg of bulk tissue that had not been sorted. No treatment had been given to the patients, who were chronically infected with HBV. There were five separate regions sampled from each tumor. cDNA specific to TCR beta was made from around 450 ng of total RNA, with a constant-region primer employed for priming. Generation of the TCR beta libraries relied on three nested multiplex PCR rounds using slightly modified ARM-PCR. It was with TRBV1-TRBV30 forward primers and a C-beta reverse primer that the first two PCR rounds were run, at approximately 10 cycles each. TCRdb ran MiXCR on the multiplex PCR reads and lists one entry per CDR3 protein. The sample carries 60,000 to 90,000 distinct CDR3 sequences, about 72% recorded once. Looked up from germline, CDR1 is MNHEY and CDR2 is SVGEGT. Trimming cost V 3 bases and J 5 bases, with 16 bases left between them. The CDR3 spans 16 residues.

This receptor was identified in a man in his forties with primary liver carcinoma and hepatitis B virus infection. This rearrangement joins TRBV6-2 or TRBV6-3 to TRBJ2-2; no clear D gene. Sequencing was performed on liver tumor tissue from sampling region 4. Subset defined: tumor region T4, right-lateral pole. In nucleotides, the CDR3 is TGTGCCAGCAGTTATGCGCGGTGGCTGAATACCGGGGAGCTGTTTTTT. Its translation is CASSYARWLNTGELFF.